A selection of T cell receptor beta chains follows, all from one sample in a study of shared clonotypes between healthy human individuals. Sequenced by immunoSEQ multiplex PCR; TCRdb stores in-frame clones only, minus some. The table shows roughly 500,000 clones, with approximately 82% occurring only once. The sequenced sample consisted of PBMCs. These receptors originate from a woman aged 40 to 55 in good health. Some clones in this sample may be carry-over from other donors' samples. The CDR3 runs from the conserved cysteine through the conserved F or W. The D gene is left open where the match is weak. For some rows the clone size is stated as once, few or many, or as a class when expanded; others skip it.

d_gene	abundance	j_gene	v_gene	CDR3aa	CDR3nt
NA	NA	TRBJ2-5	TRBV7-9	CASSLGVSLAVGETQYF	TGTGCCAGCAGCTTAGGGGTGAGCCTAGCTGTGGGGGAGACCCAGTACTTC
TRBD1	NA	TRBJ2-7	TRBV27	CASRGQGRYEQYF	TGTGCCAGCAGGGGACAGGGTAGATACGAGCAGTACTTC
NA	NA	TRBJ1-1	TRBV2	CASLREGDTEAFF	TGTGCCAGTCTACGGGAAGGGGACACTGAAGCTTTCTTT
NA	few	TRBJ2-4	TRBV7-8	CASQADPGHIQYF	TGTGCCAGCCAGGCCGACCCTGGGCACATTCAGTACTTC
TRBD2	NA	TRBJ2-4	TRBV10-1	CASTRLAGGRAKNIQYF	TGCGCCAGCACCAGACTAGCGGGAGGACGCGCCAAAAACATTCAGTACTTC
NA	NA	TRBJ1-2	TRBV7-9	CASSLGIGAYGYTF	TGTGCCAGCAGCTTAGGGATAGGGGCCTATGGCTACACCTTC
TRBD2	NA	TRBJ2-5	TRBV30	CAWSVRVFLAGEGQETQYF	TGTGCCTGGAGTGTACGGGTCTTCCTAGCGGGAGAGGGGCAAGAGACCCAGTACTTC
NA	NA	TRBJ2-3	TRBV29-1	CSVGEKVF	TGCAGCGTTGGGGAAAAGGTGTTT
NA	NA	TRBJ1-3	TRBV7-2	CASSLVRSGNTIYF	TGTGCCAGCAGCCTAGTACGCTCTGGAAACACCATATATTTT
NA	NA	TRBJ1-3	TRBV9	CASSPADSGNTIYF	TGTGCCAGCAGCCCCGCGGATTCTGGAAACACCATATATTTT
TRBD1	many	TRBJ2-1	TRBV12-5	CASGQTGGSWDNEQFF	TGTGCTAGTGGTCAGACAGGGGGTTCGTGGGACAATGAGCAGTTCTTC
TRBD1	NA	TRBJ1-5	TRBV19	CASTPGTGGGRAQHF	TGTGCCAGTACTCCCGGGACAGGGGGTGGTCGGGCCCAGCATTTT
NA	many	TRBJ2-3	TRBV2	CASSISGTSTDTQYF	TGTGCCAGCAGCATTAGCGGCACTAGCACAGATACGCAGTATTTT
TRBD1	NA	TRBJ2-1	TRBV5-4	CASSLGGAYNEQFF	TGTGCCAGCAGCTTAGGGGGCGCGTACAATGAGCAGTTCTTC